The 13 T cell receptor beta chains presented below share a single source sample, sequenced in a study of shared clonotypes between healthy human individuals. Only in-frame clones appear in the TCRdb table, and some are missing; sequencing was by immunoSEQ multiplex PCR. This table holds roughly 2.4 million clones, nearly 97% found once. Sequenced sample: naive CD4+ T cells sorted from blood. Subset given: CD45RA+ positively selected. These receptors were obtained from a man aged 18 to 35 in good health.

This chain joins TRBV19 and TRBJ2-7; 7 bases agree with TRBD2. The CDR3 contains 16 residues. Unmatched junction bases numbered 13, after V lost 6 bases and J lost 2 bases. Germline loops: CDR1 LNHDA, CDR2 SQIVND (reference sequence). The CDR3 DNA reads TGTGCCAGTAGCCGCTACCTAGCGGCTAATGCCTACGAGCAGTACTTC. Translation: CASSRYLAANAYEQYF.

The J gene is TRBJ2-7, the V gene TRBV7-2, with 8 positions matching TRBD2. The CDR3 is 17 residues long. V lost 5 bases to trimming and J lost 3 bases; unmatched junction nucleotides: 15. The germline V gene has CDR1 SGHTA and CDR2 FQGNSA. The CDR3 DNA is TGTGCCAGCAGCGCATCCTCTGGACTAGCCAAAGGCTACGAGCAGTACTTC. Translating gives CASSASSGLAKGYEQYF.

The table lists this clone with a count of one. V and J are TRBV19 and TRBJ1-1; 8 nucleotides align to TRBD1. Germline assignment: CDR1 LNHDA and CDR2 SQIVND (reference sequence). V shed 8 bases and J 0 bases; nucleotides not matched to a gene: 14. CDR3 length: 17 amino acids. The CDR3 DNA is TGTGCCAGTCCAGCCCCGCAGGGGGCCGGGATGAACACTGAAGCTTTCTTT. This translates into CASPAPQGAGMNTEAFF.

The chain's CDR3 is CASKLSGNTIYF. CDR3 bases: TGTGCCAGCAAACTCTCTGGAAACACCATATATTTT. The V gene is TRBV2, the J gene TRBJ1-3; no definite D call. This CDR3 has 12 amino acids. The V gene lost 7 bases and the J gene lost 0 bases, with 4 bases spanning the gap. The germline gives CDR1 SNHLY, CDR2 FYNNEI.

The V call is TRBV11-2, the J call TRBJ2-3, with TRBD2 as a possible D gene (5 bases). Trimming pared 1 base from V and 4 bases from J, leaving 9 bases between. The CDR3 consists of 14 residues. Germline V gene lookup returns CDR1 SGHAT and CDR2 FQNNGV. Here the CDR3 reads CASSLVGGPDTQYF. Here the CDR3 DNA reads TGTGCCAGCAGCTTAGTAGGCGGGCCAGATACGCAGTATTTT.

With regard to this clone: Other DNA sequences in this sample translate to the same CDR3. The rearrangement links TRBV6-1 to TRBJ1-5; D is unresolved. The V gene's germline CDR1 is MNHNS and CDR2 SASEGT. The length of the CDR3 is 14 residues. Trimming took off 4 bases at V and 0 bases at J, with 7 bases between the two ends. This CDR3 reads CASSGGYSNQPQHF. The CDR3 DNA reads TGTGCCAGCAGTGGAGGGTATAGCAATCAGCCCCAGCATTTT.

The rearrangement joins TRBV9 to TRBJ1-4; D gene unclear. The CDR3 runs 13 residues. The germline V and J ends were trimmed by 4 bases and 8 bases, with 12 bases remaining between them. CDR1 and CDR2 from the germline V gene are SGDLS and YYNGEE. CDR3 nucleotide sequence: TGTGCCAGCAGCCCGAGGGAAGGGGAAAAACTGTTTTTT. It is translated as CASSPREGEKLFF. The entire variable domain, with the rest obtained from reference TRBV9 and TRBJ1-4, is as follows: DSGVTQTPKHLITATGQRVTLRCSPRSGDLSVYWYQQSLDQGLQFLIQYYNGEERAKGNILERFSAQQFPDLHSELNLSSLELGDSALYFCASSPREGEKLFFGSGTQLSVL.

This rearrangement joins TRBV2 to TRBJ2-7; no firm D call. This CDR3 contains 15 residues. From germline, CDR1 is SNHLY and CDR2 FYNNEI. V was cut by 6 bases and J by 0 bases, with 15 bases left in between. The CDR3 loop is CASRPRSTGSYEQYF. DNA for the CDR3: TGTGCCAGCAGACCCCGGTCCACCGGCTCCTACGAGCAGTACTTC. Using reference TRBV2 and TRBJ2-7 for the parts outside the CDR3, the full variable domain is EPEVTQTPSHQVTQMGQEVILRCVPISNHLYFYWYRQILGQKVEFLVSFYNNEISEKSEIFDDQFSVERPDGSNFTLKIRSTKLEDSAMYFCASRPRSTGSYEQYFGPGTRLTVT.

This clone was counted a single time. The V call is TRBV28, the J call TRBJ1-1, with no clear D. Germline lookup yields CDR1 MDHEN and CDR2 SYDVKM. The CDR3 totals 15 residues. Trimming stripped 4 bases from V and 6 bases from J, with 18 bases between. The CDR3 spells CASSSMGGGRAEAFF. Written as DNA, the CDR3 is TGTGCCAGCAGTTCAATGGGTGGTGGGCGCGCTGAAGCTTTCTTT.

This chain connects TRBV7-2 to TRBJ1-3; unclear D gene. The CDR3 has 14 amino acids. Germline assignment: CDR1 SGHTA and CDR2 FQGNSA. Trimming stripped 5 bases from V and 0 bases from J, with 8 bases between. CDR3 sequence (DNA): TGTGCCAGCAGCATGCAGAGCTCTGGAAACACCATATATTTT. It translates to CASSMQSSGNTIYF.

The gene calls are TRBV11-2 and TRBJ2-1, with TRBD1 matching over 9 bases. This CDR3 has 15 residues. The V and J ends lost 0 bases and 9 bases, in that order; junction bases with no gene match: 6. Per germline, CDR1 SGHAT and CDR2 FQNNGV. The chain's CDR3 is CASSLDNRGRSEQFF. In nucleotides, the CDR3 is TGTGCCAGCAGCTTAGATAACAGGGGGCGCAGTGAGCAGTTCTTC.

The chain uses TRBV7-9 and TRBJ1-4; 10 bases line up with TRBD1. The CDR3 sequence is 15 residues long. Germline V gene sequence: CDR1 SEHNR, CDR2 FQNEAQ (reference sequence). V lost 6 bases to trimming and J lost 2 bases; unmatched junction nucleotides: 3. CDR3 region: CASRGQGGTNEKLFF. CDR3 in DNA: TGTGCCAGCAGAGGACAGGGGGGGACTAATGAAAAACTGTTTTTT.

This chain links TRBV28 with TRBJ1-5, with TRBD1 as a possible D gene (6 bases). Germline V gene sequence: CDR1 MDHEN, CDR2 SYDVKM. V was cut by 6 bases and J by 7 bases, with 10 bases left in between. This CDR3 comprises 12 residues. The CDR3 nucleotides read TGTGCCAGCAGCAGGGGTTCCCAGCCCCAGCATTTT. It translates to CASSRGSQPQHF.